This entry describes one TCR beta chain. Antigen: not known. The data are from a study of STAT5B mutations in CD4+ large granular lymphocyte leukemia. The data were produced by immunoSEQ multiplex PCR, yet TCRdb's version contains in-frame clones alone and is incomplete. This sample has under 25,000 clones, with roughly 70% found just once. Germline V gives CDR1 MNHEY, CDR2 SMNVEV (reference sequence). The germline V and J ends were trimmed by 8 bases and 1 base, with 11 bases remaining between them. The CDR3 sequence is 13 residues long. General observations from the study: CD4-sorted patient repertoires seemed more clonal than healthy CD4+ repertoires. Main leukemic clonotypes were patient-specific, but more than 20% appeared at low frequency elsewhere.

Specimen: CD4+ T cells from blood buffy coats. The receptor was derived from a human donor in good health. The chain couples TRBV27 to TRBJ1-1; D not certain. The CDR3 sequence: CASGPEWNTEAFF. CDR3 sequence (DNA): TGTGCCAGCGGTCCGGAGTGGAACACTGAAGCTTTCTTT.